This TCR beta chain is from a study of T cells in Graves' hyperthyroidism and ophthalmopathy. Study-level information: Peripheral blood was obtained at initial diagnosis, preceding any treatment.

TCR beta CDR3 region amplification was performed from RNA transcripts. The primer set for the first-round RT-PCR of the TCR CDR3 was HTBI. TCRdb recomputed calls from the multiplex PCR reads with MiXCR, one row per CDR3 protein. This sample has 450,000 to 600,000 distinct CDR3 sequences, with approximately 15% found just once. CDR3 size: 16 residues. The V gene's germline CDR1 is MNHNS and CDR2 SASEGT. With 2 bases clipped from V and 6 bases from J, the junction kept 10 bases outside the gene matches. Isolation of PBMCs was performed on around 9.8 ml fresh peripheral blood. The table lists this clonotype with many counts.

The specimen was blood. The rearrangement joins TRBV6-1 to TRBJ2-7, with TRBD2 matching 10 bases. This clonotype was sampled from a woman between 40 and 50 years old with Graves' hyperthyroidism. CDR3 sequence reads: CASSEYVTSGTGEQYF. CDR3 bases: TGTGCCAGCAGTGAATACGTTACTAGCGGGACGGGCGAGCAGTACTTC.